The clone carrying this T cell receptor (beta chain) appeared a few times. Its antigen remains unknown. This sample is part of a study of identical twins' blood T cells. Six healthy women, forming three identical twin pairs, donated samples. All three twin pairs grew up together with likely shared infections and vaccines. Whole-study results and caveats: Top TCRbeta clonotypes were shared more with twin than unrelated donors.

TCR cDNA libraries came from RNA via a modified published protocol. TCRdb reanalysed the 5' RACE reads using MiXCR and keeps one entry per CDR3 protein. The table shows a few hundred thousand distinct CDR3 sequences, with more than 25% occurring only once. The germline gives CDR1 SGHNT, CDR2 YYREEE (reference sequence). Trimming cost V 4 bases and J 1 base; bases outside gene matches: 2. The CDR3 loop spans 14 amino acids. The chain uses TRBV5-4 and TRBJ2-5; TRBD1 matches 9 bases. The TCR sequence derives from a woman aged 18-49 years in good health. The material sequenced was PBMCs. Written as DNA, the CDR3 is TGTGCCAGCAGCGTGGACAGGGGCCAAGAGACCCAGTACTTC. This gives the protein CASSVDRGQETQYF.